A single sample is the source of the 2 T cell receptor beta chains below, sequenced in a study of technical replicates of blood from several donors. Some clones are missing from TCRdb's copy, which holds only in-frame ones; the method was immunoSEQ multiplex PCR. The profile shows under 95,000 clones, roughly 94% of them singletons. The material sequenced was T cells isolated from PBMCs. The receptors were sampled from a human donor in good health.

The chain recombines TRBV10-3 with TRBJ2-2, with TRBD2 identical over 9 bases. With 4 bases clipped from V and 3 bases from J, the junction kept 6 bases outside the gene matches. CDR3 size: 16 residues. Germline lookup yields CDR1 ENHRY and CDR2 SYGVKD. CDR3 sequence (DNA): TGTGCCATCAGTGGATTGGGACTAGCCGACACCGGGGAGCTGTTTTTT. Its translation: CAISGLGLADTGELFF.

The chain joins TRBV27 to TRBJ2-7; maybe TRBD1 (5 bases). The CDR3 loop spans 13 amino acids. V was clipped by 9 bases and J by 0 bases, with 12 bases between them. Germline values: CDR1 MNHEY, CDR2 SMNVEV (reference sequence). CDR3 in DNA: TGTGCCAGTAAAGGGGAAATCTCCTACGAGCAGTACTTC. This gives the protein CASKGEISYEQYF.